A single sample is the source of the 7 T cell receptor beta chains below, sequenced in a study of PD-1 blockade in mismatch repair-deficient tumors. TCRdb's table, derived via immunoSEQ multiplex PCR, lists solely in-frame clones and lacks some. The profile covers about 51,000 clones, with about 85% appearing a single time and less than 9% taken by the ten largest. Sample: peripheral blood, taken roughly 19 weeks after starting pembrolizumab. The receptors were gathered from an adult with mismatch repair-deficient cancer.

J is TRBJ1-1 and V is TRBV2; D remains unclear. Germline V gene sequence: CDR1 SNHLY, CDR2 FYNNEI. The CDR3 is made up of 16 amino acids. V lost 6 bases and J 5 bases, leaving 22 bases between the germline ends. CDR3 residues: CASSLLQQTLETEAFF. The DNA of the CDR3 is TGTGCCAGCAGCCTTTTACAACAGACCCTGGAAACTGAAGCTTTCTTT. The full variable domain, in which reference TRBV2 and TRBJ1-1 provide the parts outside the CDR3, is EPEVTQTPSHQVTQMGQEVILRCVPISNHLYFYWYRQILGQKVEFLVSFYNNEISEKSEIFDDQFSVERPDGSNFTLKIRSTKLEDSAMYFCASSLLQQTLETEAFFGQGTRLTVV.

V usage is TRBV28 and J usage is TRBJ1-2; 11 bases agree with TRBD1. The length of the CDR3 is 15 residues. After removal of 2 bases from V and 5 bases from J, the junction contained 4 bases not matched to a gene. The germline V gene encodes CDR1 MDHEN and CDR2 SYDVKM. In DNA, the CDR3 is TGTGCCAGCAGTTTAACCGGGACAGGGGGATATGGCTACACCTTC. It encodes CASSLTGTGGYGYTF.

This rearrangement joins TRBV15 to TRBJ1-1; possible D gene TRBD1, 5 bases. There are 15 residues in the CDR3. Germline CDR1 LNHNV, CDR2 YYDKDF (reference sequence). V was clipped by 1 base and J by 2 bases, with 11 bases between them. CDR3 loop: CATSRVGVSNTEAFF. The CDR3 DNA is TGTGCCACCAGCAGAGTGGGGGTCTCAAACACTGAAGCTTTCTTT.

J is TRBJ1-2 and V is TRBV10-3; D remains unclear. Germline values: CDR1 ENHRY, CDR2 SYGVKD. Trimming stripped 7 bases from V and 7 bases from J, with 22 bases between. There are 15 residues in the CDR3. The CDR3 coding sequence is TGTGCCATCACCCCTCGGCAGCCCAGTCCCCTTGGCTACACCTTC. Its protein product is CAITPRQPSPLGYTF.

The CDR3 DNA sequence: TGTGCCAGTAGTTTCCAGACGGGCAGGGGAGAAAAACTGTTTTTT. Translating gives CASSFQTGRGEKLFF. This chain connects TRBV19 to TRBJ1-4, with a possible D match to TRBD1 (6 bases). This CDR3 spans 15 amino acids. Deletions cut 5 bases from V and 8 bases from J, with 18 bases between. Germline V gene data show CDR1 as LNHDA and CDR2 as SQIVND (reference sequence).

The chain has TRBV27 and TRBJ2-3, with TRBD1 as a possible D gene (5 bases). The V end lost 1 base, the J end lost 0 bases, and 11 bases lay between the germline ends. The CDR3 sequence is 16 residues long. CDR1 and CDR2 (germline): MNHEY, SMNVEV (reference sequence). The CDR3 region has the DNA TGTGCCAGCAGTTTATTAGGGGTTACTAGCACAGATACGCAGTATTTT. Translation: CASSLLGVTSTDTQYF.

A single count supports this clone. The rearrangement joins TRBV28 to TRBJ1-4; 7 bases agree with TRBD1. Trimming took 6 bases from V and 5 from J; bases not matched to a gene: 9. In germline, CDR1 is MDHEN, CDR2 SYDVKM. The CDR3 length is 15 residues. CDR3 region: CASSSSTGQNEKLFF. The CDR3 DNA follows: TGTGCCAGCAGCTCATCGACAGGGCAGAATGAAAAACTGTTTTTT.